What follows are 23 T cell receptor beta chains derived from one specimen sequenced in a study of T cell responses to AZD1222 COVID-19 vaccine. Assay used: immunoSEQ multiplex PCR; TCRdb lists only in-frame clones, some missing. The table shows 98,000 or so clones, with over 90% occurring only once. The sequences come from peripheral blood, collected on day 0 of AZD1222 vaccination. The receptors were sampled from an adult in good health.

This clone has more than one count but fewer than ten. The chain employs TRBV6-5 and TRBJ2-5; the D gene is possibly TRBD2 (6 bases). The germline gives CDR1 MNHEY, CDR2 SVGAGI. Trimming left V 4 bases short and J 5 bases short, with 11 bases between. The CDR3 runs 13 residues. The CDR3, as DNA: TGTGCCAGCAGTTCGACTAGACTGGAGACCCAGTACTTC. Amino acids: CASSSTRLETQYF.

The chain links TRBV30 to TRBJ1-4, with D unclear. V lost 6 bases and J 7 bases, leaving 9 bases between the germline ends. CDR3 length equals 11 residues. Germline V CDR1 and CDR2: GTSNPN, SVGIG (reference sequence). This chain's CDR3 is CACKKAEKLFF. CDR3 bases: TGTGCCTGTAAAAAGGCTGAAAAACTGTTTTTT.

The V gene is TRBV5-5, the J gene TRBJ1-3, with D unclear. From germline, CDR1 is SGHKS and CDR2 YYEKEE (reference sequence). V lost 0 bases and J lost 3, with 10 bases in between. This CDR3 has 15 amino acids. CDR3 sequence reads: CASSLALRYGNTIYF. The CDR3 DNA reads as TGTGCCAGCAGCTTGGCGTTGCGCTATGGAAACACCATATATTTT.

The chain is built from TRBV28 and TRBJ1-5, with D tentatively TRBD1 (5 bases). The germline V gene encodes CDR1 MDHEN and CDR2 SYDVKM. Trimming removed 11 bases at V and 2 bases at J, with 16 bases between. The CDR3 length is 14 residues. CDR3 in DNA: TGTGCCGTGAGGGGATTAGCGGGCAATCAGCCCCAGCATTTT. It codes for CAVRGLAGNQPQHF.

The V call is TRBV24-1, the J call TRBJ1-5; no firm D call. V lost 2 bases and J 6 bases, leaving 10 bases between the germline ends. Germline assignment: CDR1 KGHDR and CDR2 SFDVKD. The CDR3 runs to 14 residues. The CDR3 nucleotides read TGTGCCACCAGTGATTCGGTGTTTGTTCAGCCCCAGCATTTT. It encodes CATSDSVFVQPQHF.

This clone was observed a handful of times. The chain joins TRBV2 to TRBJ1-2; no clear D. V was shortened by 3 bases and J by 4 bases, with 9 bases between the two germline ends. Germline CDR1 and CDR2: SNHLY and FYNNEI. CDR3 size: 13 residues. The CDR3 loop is CASSDGVSYGYTF. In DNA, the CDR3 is TGTGCCAGCAGTGACGGGGTGAGCTATGGCTACACCTTC.

In DNA form, the CDR3 reads TGCGCCAGCAGCCAAGGTCCCGTGGTAGCGGGAGTCGAGGAGGTCAATGAGCAGTTCTTC. Its translation: CASSQGPVVAGVEEVNEQFF. This chain uses TRBV4-3 with TRBJ2-1, with 9 bases identical to TRBD2. Germline-derived CDR1 and CDR2 are LGHNA and YSLEER. CDR3 size: 20 residues. Trimming cost V 1 base and J 6 bases; bases outside gene matches: 19.

In DNA, the CDR3 is TGTGCCAGCAGTCAACAGGGAGGTCAGCCCCAGCATTTT. This translates into CASSQQGGQPQHF. V is TRBV6-5 and J is TRBJ1-5, with D possibly matching TRBD1 (6 bases). The CDR3 loop spans 13 amino acids. Germline CDR1 is MNHEY and CDR2 is SVGAGI. Trimming stripped 5 bases from V and 6 bases from J, with 11 bases between.

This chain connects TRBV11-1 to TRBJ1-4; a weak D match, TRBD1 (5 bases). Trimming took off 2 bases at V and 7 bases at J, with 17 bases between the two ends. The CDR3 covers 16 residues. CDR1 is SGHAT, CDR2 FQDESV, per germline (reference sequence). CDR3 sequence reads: CASSLLTGADGEKLFF. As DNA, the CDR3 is TGTGCCAGCAGCTTACTTACCGGGGCCGACGGTGAAAAACTGTTTTTT.

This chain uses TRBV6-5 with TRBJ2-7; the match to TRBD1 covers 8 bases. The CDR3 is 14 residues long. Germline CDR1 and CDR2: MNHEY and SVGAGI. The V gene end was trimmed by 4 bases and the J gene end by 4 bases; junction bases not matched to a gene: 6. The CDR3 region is CASSWGRQGYEQYF. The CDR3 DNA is TGTGCCAGCAGTTGGGGCAGACAGGGGTACGAGCAGTACTTC.

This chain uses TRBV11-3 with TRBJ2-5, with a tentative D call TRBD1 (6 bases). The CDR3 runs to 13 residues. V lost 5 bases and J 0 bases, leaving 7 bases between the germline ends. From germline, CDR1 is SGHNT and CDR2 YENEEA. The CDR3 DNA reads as TGTGCCAGCAGCCCAGGGGACCAAGAGACCCAGTACTTC. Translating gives CASSPGDQETQYF.

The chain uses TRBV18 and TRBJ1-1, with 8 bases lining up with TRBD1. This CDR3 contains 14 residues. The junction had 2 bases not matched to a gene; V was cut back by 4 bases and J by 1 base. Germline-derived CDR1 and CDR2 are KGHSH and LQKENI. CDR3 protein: CASSHGTGNTEAFF. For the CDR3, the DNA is TGTGCCAGCTCACACGGGACAGGGAACACTGAAGCTTTCTTT.

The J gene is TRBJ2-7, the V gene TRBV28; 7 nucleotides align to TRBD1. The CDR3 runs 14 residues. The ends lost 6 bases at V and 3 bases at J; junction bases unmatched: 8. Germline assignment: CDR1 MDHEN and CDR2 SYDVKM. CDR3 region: CASSRRDRLYEQYF. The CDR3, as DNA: TGTGCCAGCAGCCGCCGGGACAGACTCTACGAGCAGTACTTC.

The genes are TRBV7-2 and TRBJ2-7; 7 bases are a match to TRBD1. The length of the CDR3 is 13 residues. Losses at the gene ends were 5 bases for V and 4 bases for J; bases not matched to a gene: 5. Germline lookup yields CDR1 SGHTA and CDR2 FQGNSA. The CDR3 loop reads CASSITGAYEQYF. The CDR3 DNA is TGTGCCAGCAGCATTACAGGGGCTTACGAGCAGTACTTC.

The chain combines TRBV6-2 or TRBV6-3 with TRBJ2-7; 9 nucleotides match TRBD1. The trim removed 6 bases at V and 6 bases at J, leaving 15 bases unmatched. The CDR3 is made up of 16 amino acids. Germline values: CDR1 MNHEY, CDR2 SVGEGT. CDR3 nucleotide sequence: TGTGCCAGCAGCCCTACAGGGGGCGCTTGGTCGTTCGAGCAGTACTTC. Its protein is CASSPTGGAWSFEQYF.

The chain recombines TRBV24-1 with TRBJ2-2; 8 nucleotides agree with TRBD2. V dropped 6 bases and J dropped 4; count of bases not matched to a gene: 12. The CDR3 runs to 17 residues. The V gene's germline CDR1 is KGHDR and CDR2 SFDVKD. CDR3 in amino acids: CATSSAGAGGRTGELFF. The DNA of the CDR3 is TGTGCCACCAGTTCAGCGGGGGCCGGGGGTCGCACCGGGGAGCTGTTTTTT.

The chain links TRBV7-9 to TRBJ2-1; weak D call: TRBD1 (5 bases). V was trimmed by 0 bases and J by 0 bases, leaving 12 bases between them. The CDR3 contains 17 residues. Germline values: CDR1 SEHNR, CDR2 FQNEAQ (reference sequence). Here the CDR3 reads CASSLAGALTSYNEQFF. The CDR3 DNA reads TGTGCCAGCAGCTTAGCAGGGGCGCTTACCTCCTACAATGAGCAGTTCTTC.

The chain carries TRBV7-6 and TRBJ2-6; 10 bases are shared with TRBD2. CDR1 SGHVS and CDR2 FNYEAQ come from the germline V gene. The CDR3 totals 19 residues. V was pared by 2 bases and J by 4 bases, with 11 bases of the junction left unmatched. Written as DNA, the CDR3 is TGTGCCAGCAGCTTACGTCTAGCGGGAGAACTGAAAGGGGCCAACGTCCTGACTTTC. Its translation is CASSLRLAGELKGANVLTF.

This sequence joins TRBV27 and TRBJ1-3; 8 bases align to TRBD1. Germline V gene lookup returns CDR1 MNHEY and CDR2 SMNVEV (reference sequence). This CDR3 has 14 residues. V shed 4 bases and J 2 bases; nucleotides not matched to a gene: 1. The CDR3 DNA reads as TGTGCCAGCAGTTCCAGGGGGCCTGGAAACACCATATATTTT. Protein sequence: CASSSRGPGNTIYF.

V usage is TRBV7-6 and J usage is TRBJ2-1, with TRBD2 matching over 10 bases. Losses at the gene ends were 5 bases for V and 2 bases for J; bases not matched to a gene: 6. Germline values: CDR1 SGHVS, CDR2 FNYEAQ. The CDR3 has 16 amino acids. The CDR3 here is CASSPPTSGPYNEQFF. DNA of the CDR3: TGTGCCAGCAGCCCACCGACTAGCGGGCCCTACAATGAGCAGTTCTTC.

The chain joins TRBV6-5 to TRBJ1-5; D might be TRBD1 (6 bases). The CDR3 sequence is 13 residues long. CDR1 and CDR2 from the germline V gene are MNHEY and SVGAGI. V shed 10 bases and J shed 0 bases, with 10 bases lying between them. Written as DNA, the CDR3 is TGTGCCACCAAGGGGGGTAGCAATCAGCCCCAGCATTTT. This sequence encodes CATKGGSNQPQHF.

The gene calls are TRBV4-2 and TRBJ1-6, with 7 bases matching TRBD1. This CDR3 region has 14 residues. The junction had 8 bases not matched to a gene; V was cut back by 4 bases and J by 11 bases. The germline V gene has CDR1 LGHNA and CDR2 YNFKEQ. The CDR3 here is CASSLGTVVPPLHF. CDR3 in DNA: TGTGCCAGCAGCCTCGGGACAGTGGTGCCACCCCTCCACTTT.

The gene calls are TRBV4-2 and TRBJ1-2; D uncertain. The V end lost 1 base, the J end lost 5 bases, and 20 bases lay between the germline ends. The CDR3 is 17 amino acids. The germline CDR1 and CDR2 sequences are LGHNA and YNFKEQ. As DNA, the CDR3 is TGTGCCAGCAGCCAAGCCTTAGGACTACCCAAGGCATATGGCTACACCTTC. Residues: CASSQALGLPKAYGYTF.